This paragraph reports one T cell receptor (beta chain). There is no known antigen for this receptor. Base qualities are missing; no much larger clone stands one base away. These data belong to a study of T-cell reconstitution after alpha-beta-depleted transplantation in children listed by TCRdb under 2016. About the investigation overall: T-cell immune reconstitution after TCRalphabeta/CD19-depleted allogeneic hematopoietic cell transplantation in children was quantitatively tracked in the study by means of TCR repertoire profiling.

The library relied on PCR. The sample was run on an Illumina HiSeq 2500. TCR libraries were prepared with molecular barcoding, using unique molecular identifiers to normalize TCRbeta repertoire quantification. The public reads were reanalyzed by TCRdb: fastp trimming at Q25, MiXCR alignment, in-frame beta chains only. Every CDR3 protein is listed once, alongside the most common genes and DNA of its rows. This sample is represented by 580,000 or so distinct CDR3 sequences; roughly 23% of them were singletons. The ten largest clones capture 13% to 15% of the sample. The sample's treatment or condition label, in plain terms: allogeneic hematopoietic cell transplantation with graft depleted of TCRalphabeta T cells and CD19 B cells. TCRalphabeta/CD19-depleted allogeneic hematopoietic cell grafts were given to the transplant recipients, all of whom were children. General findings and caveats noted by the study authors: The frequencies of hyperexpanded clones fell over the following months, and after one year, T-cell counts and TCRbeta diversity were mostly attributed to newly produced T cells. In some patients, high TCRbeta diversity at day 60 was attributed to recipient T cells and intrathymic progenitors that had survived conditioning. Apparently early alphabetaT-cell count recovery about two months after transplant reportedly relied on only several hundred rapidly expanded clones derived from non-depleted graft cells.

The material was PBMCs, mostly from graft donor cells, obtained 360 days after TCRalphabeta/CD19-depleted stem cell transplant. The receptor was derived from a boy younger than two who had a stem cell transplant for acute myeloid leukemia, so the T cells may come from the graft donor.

The CDR3 in this case is CSARDGFERETQYF. DNA sequence: TGCAGTGCTAGAGACGGGTTTGAGCGAGAGACCCAGTACTTC. The rearranged segments are TRBV20-1 and TRBJ2-5; too little of a D gene remains to name it. The germline V gene (reference sequence) sets CDR1 to DFQATT and CDR2 to SNEGSKA. The CDR3 runs 14 residues from the cysteine to the phenylalanine. Only the CDR3 region is kept as DNA, spanning 42 bases read in frame from base 1. Between the V and J ends, shortened by 0 bases and 4 bases respectively, the junction contains 12 bases.